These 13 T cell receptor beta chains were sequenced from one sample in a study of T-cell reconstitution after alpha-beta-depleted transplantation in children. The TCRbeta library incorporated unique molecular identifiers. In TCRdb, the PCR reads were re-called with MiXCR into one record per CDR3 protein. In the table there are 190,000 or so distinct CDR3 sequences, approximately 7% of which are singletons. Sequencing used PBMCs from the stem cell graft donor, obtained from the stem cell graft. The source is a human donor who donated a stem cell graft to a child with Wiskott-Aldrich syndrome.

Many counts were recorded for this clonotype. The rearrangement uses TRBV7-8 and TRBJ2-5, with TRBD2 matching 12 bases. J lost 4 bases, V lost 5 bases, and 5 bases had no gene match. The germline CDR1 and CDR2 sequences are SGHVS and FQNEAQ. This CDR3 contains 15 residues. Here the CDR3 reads CASSQVLAGGETQYF. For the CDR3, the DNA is TGTGCCAGCAGCCAAGTACTAGCGGGGGGAGAGACCCAGTACTTC.

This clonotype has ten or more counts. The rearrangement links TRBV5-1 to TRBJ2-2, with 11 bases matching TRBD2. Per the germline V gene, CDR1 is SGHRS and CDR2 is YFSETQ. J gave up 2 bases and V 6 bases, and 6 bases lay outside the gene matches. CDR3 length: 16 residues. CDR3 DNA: TGCGCCAGCAAAAAGGGGACTAGCGGTAACACCGGGGAGCTGTTTTTT. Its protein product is CASKKGTSGNTGELFF.

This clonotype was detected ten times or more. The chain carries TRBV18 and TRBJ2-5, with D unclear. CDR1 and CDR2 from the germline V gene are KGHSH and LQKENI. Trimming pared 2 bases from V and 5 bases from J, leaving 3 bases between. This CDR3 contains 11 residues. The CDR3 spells CASSPDETQYF. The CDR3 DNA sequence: TGTGCCAGCTCACCAGATGAGACCCAGTACTTC.

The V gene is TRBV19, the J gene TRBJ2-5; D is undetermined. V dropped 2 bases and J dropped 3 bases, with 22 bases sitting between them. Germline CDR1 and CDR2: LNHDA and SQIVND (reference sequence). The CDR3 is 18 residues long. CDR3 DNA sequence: TGTGCCAGTAGTATACATTTTCGGATAGTCGGAATTGAAGAGACCCAGTACTTC. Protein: CASSIHFRIVGIEETQYF.

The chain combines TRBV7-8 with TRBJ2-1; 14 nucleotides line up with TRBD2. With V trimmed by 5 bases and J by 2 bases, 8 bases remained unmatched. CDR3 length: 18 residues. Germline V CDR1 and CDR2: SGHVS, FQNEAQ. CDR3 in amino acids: CASSPGTSGSVAYNEQFF. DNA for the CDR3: TGTGCCAGCAGCCCCGGGACTAGCGGGAGTGTCGCCTACAATGAGCAGTTCTTC.

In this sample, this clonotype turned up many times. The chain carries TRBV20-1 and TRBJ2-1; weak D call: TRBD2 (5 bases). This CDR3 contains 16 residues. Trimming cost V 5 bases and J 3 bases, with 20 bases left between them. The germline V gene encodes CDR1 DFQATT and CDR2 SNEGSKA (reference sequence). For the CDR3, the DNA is TGCAGTGCTCCGCGCGCTGGAGGTATCAACTACAATGAGCAGTTCTTC. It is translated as CSAPRAGGINYNEQFF.

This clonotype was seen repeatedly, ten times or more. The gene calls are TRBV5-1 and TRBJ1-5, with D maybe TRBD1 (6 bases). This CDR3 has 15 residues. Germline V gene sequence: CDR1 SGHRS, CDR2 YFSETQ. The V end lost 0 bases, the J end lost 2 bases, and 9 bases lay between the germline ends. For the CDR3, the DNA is TGCGCCAGCAGCTTGGAGGGGGTTGGCAATCAGCCCCAGCATTTT. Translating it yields CASSLEGVGNQPQHF.

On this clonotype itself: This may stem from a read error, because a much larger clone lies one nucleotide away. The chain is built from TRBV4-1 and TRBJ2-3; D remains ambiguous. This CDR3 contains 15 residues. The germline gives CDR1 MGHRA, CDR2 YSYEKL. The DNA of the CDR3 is TGCGCCAGCAGCCAAACCGAAAACTGGGCAGATACGCGGTATTTT. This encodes CASSQTENWADTRYF.

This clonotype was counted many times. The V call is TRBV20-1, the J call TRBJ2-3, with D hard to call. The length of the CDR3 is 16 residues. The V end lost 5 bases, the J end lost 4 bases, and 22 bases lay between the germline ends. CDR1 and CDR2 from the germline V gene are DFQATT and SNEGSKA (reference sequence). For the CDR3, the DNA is TGCAGTGCTGGCACATTGCGGACCTCCTCCGCAGATACGCAGTATTTT. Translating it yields CSAGTLRTSSADTQYF.

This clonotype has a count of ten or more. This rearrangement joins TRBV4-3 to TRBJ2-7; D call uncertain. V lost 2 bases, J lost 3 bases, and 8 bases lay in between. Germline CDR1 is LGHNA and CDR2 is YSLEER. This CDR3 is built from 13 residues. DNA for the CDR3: TGCGCCAGCAGCCAATCTACATACTACGAGCAGTACTTC. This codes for CASSQSTYYEQYF.

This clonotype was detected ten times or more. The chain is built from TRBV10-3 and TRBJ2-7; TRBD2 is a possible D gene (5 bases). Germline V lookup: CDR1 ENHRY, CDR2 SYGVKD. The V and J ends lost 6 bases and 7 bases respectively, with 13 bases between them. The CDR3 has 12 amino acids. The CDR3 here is CAIRLAGVEQYF. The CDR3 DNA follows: TGTGCCATCAGGCTAGCCGGGGTTGAGCAGTACTTC.

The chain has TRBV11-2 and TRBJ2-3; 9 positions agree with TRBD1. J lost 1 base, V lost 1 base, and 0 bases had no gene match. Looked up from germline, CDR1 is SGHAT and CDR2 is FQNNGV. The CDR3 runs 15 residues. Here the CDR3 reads CASSLGTGGTDTQYF. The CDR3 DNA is TGTGCCAGCAGCTTAGGGACAGGGGGCACAGATACGCAGTATTTT.

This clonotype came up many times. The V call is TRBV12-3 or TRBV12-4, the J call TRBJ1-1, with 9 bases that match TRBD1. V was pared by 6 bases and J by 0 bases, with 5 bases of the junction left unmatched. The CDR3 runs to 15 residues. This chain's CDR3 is CASRMTGGMNTEAFF. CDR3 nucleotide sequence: TGTGCCAGCAGAATGACAGGGGGAATGAACACTGAAGCTTTCTTT.